This TCR beta chain was obtained from a study of regulatory and conventional T cells in RAG deficiency. Study-wide findings and caveats: Shorter CDR3s in all patient subsets; >75% Treg-Tconv overlap in Omenn.

Clones were sequenced by immunoSEQ multiplex PCR, and TCRdb holds only the in-frame ones, with some missing. The table has under 35,000 clones, 75% to 90% seen once; the top ten hold under 7%. The CDR3 runs to 16 residues. A word on this clone: What it binds is unknown. The same CDR3 is also encoded by other DNA sequences in this sample.

These data also featured in a second study, about regulatory T cells. As that study records: The primer mix had 52 TRBV and 13 TRBJ primers. Patient repertoires had restricted TRB V-J pairs and skewed V and J usage, most in Tregs.

This rearrangement joins TRBV21-1 to TRBJ1-2; the table calls TRBD1, which could not be checked here. TRBV21-1 is termed a pseudogene. Sample: CD8+ T cells sorted from blood. The receptor was isolated from a human donor in good health. CDR3 protein: CASSTGQGACETGYTF. The DNA for the CDR3 is TGTGCCAGCAGCACCGGACAGGGGGCGTGTGAAACTGGCTACACCTTC.